The rows below give T cell receptor beta chains drawn from one sample of a study of cytomegalovirus exposure and HLA in healthy donors. Assay used: immunoSEQ multiplex PCR; TCRdb lists only in-frame clones, some missing. The top ten clones hold about 2.3% of a sample with around 160,000 clones, around four fifths of them seen once. Sequenced material: PBMCs. Source of these receptors: a man aged 25-45 years in good health and CMV-seropositive. Each CDR3 is given with its conserved first and last residue. A D gene is named only where the DNA matches it firmly. Expanded clones get a size class; other rows say once, few or many, or leave the size out.

j_call	d_call	v_call	clone_size	cdr3_aa	cdr3_nt
TRBJ2-7	.	TRBV29-1	.	CSVSRRGRTYEQYF	TGCAGCGTTAGTCGGAGGGGTAGGACGTACGAGCAGTACTTC
TRBJ2-3	TRBD2	TRBV6-4	.	CASSGLAGGGSDTQYF	TGTGCCAGCAGCGGACTAGCGGGGGGCGGATCAGATACGCAGTATTTT
TRBJ2-5	TRBD1	TRBV5-7	.	CASSLMGQGDQETQYF	TGTGCCAGCAGCTTGATGGGACAGGGAGACCAAGAGACCCAGTACTTC
TRBJ1-6	.	TRBV7-9	.	CASSLGVSGNNSPLHF	TGTGCCAGCAGCTTAGGTGTATCGGGGAATAATTCACCCCTCCACTTT
TRBJ1-6	TRBD1	TRBV7-2	.	CASSWRRDREAPLHF	TGTGCCAGCAGCTGGCGTCGGGACAGGGAGGCACCCCTCCACTTT
TRBJ2-7	.	TRBV5-4	.	CASSPTGTGGDYEQYF	TGTGCCAGCAGCCCAACGGGAACAGGAGGGGACTACGAGCAGTACTTC
TRBJ1-2	.	TRBV19	.	CASRREINYGYTF	TGTGCCAGTAGGCGGGAGATTAACTATGGCTACACCTTC
TRBJ1-1	.	TRBV19	.	CASSIWGRGNTEAFF	TGTGCCAGTAGTATATGGGGTCGGGGTAACACTGAAGCTTTCTTT
TRBJ2-1	.	TRBV7-3	.	CASSFGGPANEQFF	TGTGCCAGCAGCTTCGGGGGGCCCGCCAATGAGCAGTTCTTC
TRBJ2-7	.	TRBV6-1	.	CASSRGSYEQYF	TGTGCCAGCAGTAGAGGGTCCTACGAGCAGTACTTC
TRBJ1-1	.	TRBV5-4	.	CASSLAQRTEAFF	TGTGCCAGCAGTCTAGCTCAAAGGACTGAAGCTTTCTTT
TRBJ1-1	.	TRBV5-1	.	CASSWRGAVTEAFF	TGCGCCAGCAGCTGGCGGGGGGCGGTCACTGAAGCTTTCTTT
TRBJ2-5	.	TRBV18	.	CASSMGTQETQYF	TGTGCCAGCTCAATGGGCACCCAAGAGACCCAGTACTTC
TRBJ2-7	TRBD2	TRBV7-3	few	CASSSGLAFDEQYF	TGTGCCAGCAGCTCGGGACTAGCGTTCGACGAGCAGTACTTC
TRBJ2-6	TRBD1	TRBV5-6	.	CASRRDRGSGANVLTF	TGTGCCAGCAGGCGGGACAGGGGAAGCGGGGCCAACGTCCTGACTTTC
TRBJ2-2	TRBD1	TRBV18	.	CASSPMEQGAAGELFF	TGTGCCAGCTCACCAATGGAACAGGGGGCTGCCGGGGAGCTGTTTTTT
TRBJ1-6	.	TRBV7-2	.	CASSAKTVYSPLHF	TGTGCCAGCAGCGCCAAGACAGTTTATTCACCCCTCCACTTT
TRBJ2-1	TRBD2	TRBV7-3	.	CASSPSAGASNEQFF	TGTGCCAGCAGCCCCTCAGCGGGGGCCTCAAATGAGCAGTTCTTC
TRBJ2-2	.	TRBV6-4	.	CASSSGNTGELFF	TGTGCCAGCAGTTCCGGGAACACCGGGGAGCTGTTTTTT
TRBJ2-1	.	TRBV19	.	CASSIGTGYNEQFF	TGTGCCAGTAGTATAGGAACTGGCTACAATGAGCAGTTCTTC
TRBJ1-2	.	TRBV7-9	.	CASSLTSGGQHGYTF	TGTGCCAGCAGCTTAACCTCCGGGGGGCAGCATGGCTACACCTTC
TRBJ1-2	.	TRBV21-1	.	CASAGKIYGYTF	TGTGCCAGCGCGGGGAAAATTTATGGCTACACCTTC
TRBJ2-3	TRBD2	TRBV13	.	CASSLSGGFTDTQYF	TGTGCCAGCAGCTTAAGCGGGGGGTTCACAGATACGCAGTATTTT
TRBJ2-7	.	TRBV5-6	once	CASSLGILYEQYF	TGTGCCAGCAGCTTGGGTATCCTCTACGAGCAGTACTTC
TRBJ2-7	TRBD1	TRBV11-2	few	CASSPGQNYEQYF	TGTGCCAGCAGCCCGGGACAGAACTACGAGCAGTACTTC
TRBJ1-2	.	TRBV29-1	once	CSVEGTTNYGYTF	TGCAGCGTTGAGGGGACAACTAACTATGGCTACACCTTC
TRBJ1-2	.	TRBV29-1	.	CSVEEGYTF	TGCAGCGTTGAGGAGGGCTACACCTTC
TRBJ1-2	TRBD1	TRBV2	.	CASSGDRPGGYTF	TGTGCCAGCAGTGGGGACAGGCCGGGCGGCTACACCTTC
TRBJ1-5	.	TRBV21-1	.	CASSKGARVSNQPQHF	TGTGCCAGCAGCAAGGGGGCAAGGGTCAGCAATCAGCCCCAGCATTTT
TRBJ2-7	TRBD1	TRBV27	.	CASGDRDREQYF	TGTGCCAGCGGCGACAGGGATCGCGAGCAGTACTTC
TRBJ2-3	TRBD2	TRBV6-4	.	CASSETSGGTGTDTQYF	TGTGCCAGCAGTGAGACTAGCGGGGGGACGGGCACAGATACGCAGTATTTT
TRBJ1-1	TRBD1	TRBV9	.	CASSPQSRGRTEAFF	TGTGCCAGCAGCCCCCAAAGTAGGGGGCGGACTGAAGCTTTCTTT
TRBJ1-1	.	TRBV5-6	.	CASSPPLGAGTEAFF	TGTGCCAGCAGCCCCCCACTGGGGGCCGGAACTGAAGCTTTCTTT
TRBJ2-3	.	TRBV9	.	CASSAAGDTQYF	TGTGCCAGCAGCGCCGCGGGAGATACGCAGTATTTT
TRBJ1-2	TRBD1	TRBV7-2	.	CASSLDSRGPNYGYTF	TGTGCCAGCAGCTTAGATTCCAGGGGGCCTAACTATGGCTACACCTTC
TRBJ2-5	.	TRBV7-2	.	CASRSREADHQETQYF	TGTGCCAGCAGATCTAGGGAGGCGGATCACCAAGAGACCCAGTACTTC
TRBJ1-1	.	TRBV4-3	few	CASSQVPPHPGGAFF	TGCGCCAGCAGCCAAGTACCGCCTCACCCGGGGGGAGCTTTCTTT
TRBJ2-2	.	TRBV10-3	.	CAIIGENTGELFF	TGTGCCATCATCGGGGAGAACACCGGGGAGCTGTTTTTT